This TCR beta chain is drawn from a study of T-cell memory formation after mild COVID-19. General study findings and limits: Second-wave clones reaching peak frequency on day 37 lacked confirmed SARS-CoV-2 specificity. Some clones that responded turned up in pre-infection memory, which suggests that cross-reactive memory joined in.

The J segment lost 4 bases and the V segment lost 7 bases, leaving 6 bases of the junction unmatched. The length of the CDR3 is 13 residues. Constant-segment primers and 5'RACE yielded cDNA libraries for TCR alpha and TCR beta, each carrying sample barcodes and UMIs. Each CDR3 protein gets one entry after TCRdb re-called the 5' RACE reads with MiXCR. Of 210,000 or so distinct CDR3 sequences in the sample, 25% to 35% were seen once. As to this clonotype: As yet, its antigen is unknown.

Sequences were obtained from PBMCs or a T cell subset sorted from them (not recorded which). The sequence was collected from an adult woman who had mild COVID-19 (a few samples of this study predate the infection). Cell type and time point are not known. V is TRBV12-3 or TRBV12-4 and J is TRBJ1-2; 7 nucleotides agree with TRBD1. The DNA for the CDR3 is TGTGCCAGCATGGGAACAGGGGTCTATGGCTACACCTTC. This codes for CASMGTGVYGYTF.